Below, 7 T cell receptor beta chains from the same sample are listed, as sequenced in a study of OX40 agonist ivuxolimab in advanced cancers. Libraries were prepared by immunoSEQ multiplex PCR; TCRdb keeps only in-frame clonotypes and omits some of them. The sample yields tens of thousands of clones, 70% to 90% seen once. The material was CD4+ or CD8+ T cells sorted from blood, obtained in a trial of the OX40 agonist ivuxolimab. The receptors here all came from an adult with an advanced solid tumor such as melanoma, head and neck, liver or kidney cancer.

The rearrangement uses TRBV20-1 and TRBJ2-3; D is unclear. In germline, CDR1 is DFQATT, CDR2 SNEGSKA (reference sequence). Trimming took off 4 bases at V and 5 bases at J, with 4 bases between the two ends. The CDR3 extends over 10 amino acids. The CDR3 DNA reads TGCAGTGCTATGGAAGATACGCAGTATTTT. This gives the protein CSAMEDTQYF.

The rearrangement uses TRBV5-4 and TRBJ1-2, with no clear D. The germline V and J ends were trimmed by 1 base and 8 bases, with 9 bases remaining between them. Germline CDR1 SGHNT, CDR2 YYREEE (reference sequence). This CDR3 spans 12 amino acids. The DNA for the CDR3 is TGTGCCAGCAGCTTGAGAGGGCTCGGCTACACCTTC. It encodes CASSLRGLGYTF.

The genes are TRBV7-3 and TRBJ2-2; D is uncertain. Germline lookup yields CDR1 SGHTA and CDR2 FQGTGA. The CDR3 runs 14 residues. Trimming removed 5 bases at V and 5 bases at J, with 12 bases between. CDR3 residues: CASSPTIMTGELFF. The CDR3 nucleotides read TGTGCCAGCAGCCCAACCATAATGACCGGGGAGCTGTTTTTT.

This chain uses TRBV5-1 with TRBJ2-7; 11 nucleotides match TRBD2. Per the germline V gene, CDR1 is SGHRS and CDR2 is YFSETQ. Trimming cost V 4 bases and J 1 base; bases outside gene matches: 19. This CDR3 is built from 20 residues. The CDR3 here is CASSHPSGGFLAGGSYEQYF. The CDR3 DNA reads as TGCGCCAGCAGCCACCCTTCAGGGGGCTTCCTAGCGGGAGGATCCTACGAGCAGTACTTC. Full variable domain (outside the CDR3, taken from reference TRBV5-1 and TRBJ2-7): KAGVTQTPRYLIKTRGQQVTLSCSPISGHRSVSWYQQTPGQGLQFLFEYFSETQRNKGNFPGRFSGRQFSNSRSEMNVSTLELGDSALYLCASSHPSGGFLAGGSYEQYFGPGTRLTVT.

The rearrangement joins TRBV6-5 to TRBJ1-4; 8 bases are a match to TRBD1. V was clipped by 8 bases and J by 5 bases; unmatched bases: 10. The CDR3 extends over 15 amino acids. CDR1 and CDR2 (germline): MNHEY, SVGAGI. CDR3 bases: TGTGCCAGCCAGAAGATCGGGACAGGAAATGAAAAACTGTTTTTT. Translated: CASQKIGTGNEKLFF.

CDR3: CASSQANAAPYEQYF. The CDR3 bases are TGCGCCAGCAGCCAAGCTAACGCGGCCCCCTACGAGCAGTACTTC. The chain employs TRBV4-1 and TRBJ2-7; D is unclear. CDR1 MGHRA and CDR2 YSYEKL come from the germline V gene. V lost 1 base to trimming and J lost 2 bases, with 12 bases between them. The CDR3 spans 15 residues.

The chain combines TRBV14 with TRBJ1-2; D gene uncertain. Germline V gene lookup returns CDR1 SGHDN and CDR2 FVKESK. The ends were cut back, 0 bases at V and 2 bases at J, with 4 bases in the middle. There are 13 residues in the CDR3. The DNA of the CDR3 is TGTGCCAGCAGCCAAGAACTAAACTATGGCTACACCTTC. Translating gives CASSQELNYGYTF.